The clone carrying this T cell receptor beta chain was detected only a few times. Its specificity is unknown. The data were taken from a study of CD8+ T cells in alopecia areata. Study-level points and caveats: Clonality exceeded that of normal scalp in lesional scalp, most notably in alopecia totalis/universalis.

CDR3 length equals 15 residues. Germline CDR1 is SQVTM and CDR2 is ANQGSEA. V dropped 4 bases and J dropped 2; count of bases not matched to a gene: 7. Investigators isolated RNA and reverse transcribed it into cDNA to act as the sequencing template. Some clones are missing from TCRdb's copy, which holds only in-frame ones; the method was immunoSEQ multiplex PCR. The sample carries over 150,000 clones, about 63% recorded once. Here the sequenced sample was CD4+ T cells sorted from blood, taken at week 0. The clonotype originates from a human donor with alopecia areata. This sequence joins TRBV29-1 and TRBJ2-3, with 9 positions matching TRBD2. CDR3 protein: CSVVLASGVTDTQYF. The CDR3 DNA is TGCAGCGTTGTTCTTGCTAGCGGGGTCACAGATACGCAGTATTTT.